This paragraph covers one T cell receptor (beta chain) sequence. As yet, its antigen is unknown. TCRdb itself ran the reads through MiXCR, one entry per CDR3 protein. The sample contains roughly 150,000 distinct CDR3 sequences, 23% of which appear only once. The sample originates from a study of T cell repertoires in cytomegalovirus infection. Overall study results and limits: Cumulative public TCR beta family frequency identified carriers of CMV plus the relevant HLA.

Trimming stripped 4 bases from V and 1 base from J, with 17 bases between. This CDR3 region has 17 residues. Per the germline V gene, CDR1 is DFQATT and CDR2 is SNEGSKA (reference sequence). V and J are TRBV20-1 and TRBJ1-6, with D hard to call. The sample comprised PBMCs. The sequence derives from a human donor in good health (CMV status not recorded). Some clones in this sample may be carry-over from other donors' samples. The CDR3 nucleotides read TGCAGTGCTAACGCGGACGACGGTTTTTCCTATAATTCACCCCTCCACTTT. It is translated as CSANADDGFSYNSPLHF.